This T cell receptor (beta chain) was recorded in a study of CD8 T cells in ankylosing spondylitis. With 4 bases clipped from V and 6 bases from J, the junction kept 6 bases outside the gene matches. There are 14 residues in the CDR3. Germline lookup yields CDR1 SGHVS and CDR2 FQNEAQ. Details on this clonotype: Its antigen is undetermined.

It was by quantitative 5'-RACE with molecular barcodes that TCR beta libraries were made. MiXCR, applied by TCRdb to the 5' RACE reads, yields one record per CDR3 protein. The sample contains around 35,000 distinct CDR3 sequences, roughly 9.6% of which appear only once. Study-level points and caveats: In ankylosing spondylitis blood, a motif of several highly homologous TCR beta variants appeared characteristic. Disease-associated clones were reportedly significantly overrepresented in matched ankylosing spondylitis synovial fluid. With a CD8+ phenotype, disease-linked clones were relatively rare in peripheral blood.

Sequencing input: synovial fluid, either unsorted or a sorted T cell fraction (not recorded which). This chain connects TRBV7-8 to TRBJ2-1; 7 bases agree with TRBD1. This clonotype originated in a male donor with ankylosing spondylitis. The CDR3: CASSSQGTFNEQFF. For the CDR3, the DNA is TGTGCCAGCAGCTCACAGGGGACCTTCAATGAGCAGTTCTTC. The complete variable domain, with remaining parts taken from reference TRBV7-8 and TRBJ2-1, reads GAGVSQSPRYKVAKRGQDVALRCDPISGHVSLFWYQQALGQGPEFLTYFQNEAQLDKSGLPSDRFFAERPEGSVSTLKIQRTQQEDSAVYLCASSSQGTFNEQFFGPGTRLTVL.